The table lists the clone carrying this TCR beta chain with a count of one. Using immunoSEQ multiplex PCR, the repertoire was profiled, and TCRdb retains in-frame clones only, with some absent. Found here are 65,000 to 75,000 clones, approximately 84% of them singletons; the top ten hold under 5%. These data come from a study of control samples from healthy donors and cancer patients. The receptor was isolated from a woman between 50 and 59 years old in good health. Sequencing was done on a sample of blood.

Here the CDR3 DNA reads TGTGCCAGCAGCTCTCCCGGGGGTAGCGGGACCTACGAGCAGTACTTC. Amino acid sequence: CASSSPGGSGTYEQYF. This rearrangement joins TRBV11-2 to TRBJ2-7; TRBD2 matches at 8 bases. The CDR3 covers 16 residues. The J segment lost 2 bases and the V segment lost 4 bases, leaving 10 bases of the junction unmatched. In germline, CDR1 is SGHAT, CDR2 FQNNGV.